The 23 T cell receptor beta chains below were found in one sample sequenced in a study of T cell responses to AZD1222 COVID-19 vaccine. Method: immunoSEQ multiplex PCR; TCRdb's copy keeps in-frame clones and lacks some. Seen here are about 150,000 clones, 80% to 95% observed once, and the top ten hold about 3.3%. The sequences come from peripheral blood, collected 28 days after the second AZD1222 dose. The receptors stem from an adult who received the AZD1222 COVID-19 vaccine.

The chain recombines TRBV7-3 with TRBJ2-5, with D possibly TRBD2 on 5 matching bases. CDR3 size: 15 residues. V lost 5 bases, J lost 4 bases, and 17 bases lay in between. From germline, CDR1 is SGHTA and CDR2 FQGTGA. CDR3 DNA sequence: TGTGCCAGCAGCCCAATGTCTTCCGGGGTAGAGACCCAGTACTTC. It codes for CASSPMSSGVETQYF.

This chain links TRBV7-2 with TRBJ1-5, with 10 bases lining up with TRBD1. The junction had 8 bases not matched to a gene; V was cut back by 3 bases and J by 6 bases. The germline gives CDR1 SGHTA, CDR2 FQGNSA. This CDR3 is built from 16 residues. The CDR3 DNA follows: TGTGCCAGCAGCTTCCGACAGGGGGCGACCCCTCAGCCCCAGCATTTT. Translated, it gives CASSFRQGATPQPQHF.

CDR3 bases: TGTGCCAGCAGCCAAGTTTGGGGCGGCCATGAAAAACTGTTTTTT. Residues: CASSQVWGGHEKLFF. V is TRBV14 and J is TRBJ1-4, with a weak D call TRBD1 (5 bases). The V gene's germline CDR1 is SGHDN and CDR2 FVKESK. V was shortened by 1 base and J by 6 bases, with 12 bases between the two germline ends. The length of the CDR3 is 15 residues.

The V gene is TRBV9, the J gene TRBJ1-1; no reliable D call. CDR3 length: 15 amino acids. Germline V CDR1 and CDR2: SGDLS, YYNGEE. V shed 3 bases and J shed 3 bases, with 15 bases lying between them. The CDR3 region is CASSGSPPGYTEAFF. The CDR3 DNA reads TGTGCCAGCAGCGGAAGCCCCCCCGGGTACACTGAAGCTTTCTTT.

The chain links TRBV7-9 to TRBJ2-1; 7 bases align to TRBD2. After removal of 5 bases from V and 7 bases from J, the junction contained 11 bases not matched to a gene. CDR3 length: 15 amino acids. Germline V lookup: CDR1 SEHNR, CDR2 FQNEAQ (reference sequence). This chain's CDR3 is CASSIGLDGENEQFF. The CDR3 DNA reads TGTGCCAGCAGCATCGGACTAGACGGTGAGAATGAGCAGTTCTTC.

The chain is built from TRBV6-5 and TRBJ1-4, with a weak D call TRBD1 (6 bases). The germline V and J ends were trimmed by 2 bases and 6 bases, with 13 bases remaining between them. The CDR3 runs to 15 residues. Germline V lookup: CDR1 MNHEY, CDR2 SVGAGI. The CDR3 loop reads CASSYGGGGHEKLFF. The CDR3 DNA follows: TGTGCCAGCAGTTACGGAGGAGGGGGACATGAAAAACTGTTTTTT.

CDR3 sequence: CASSDLGGAKSQYF. The CDR3 DNA follows: TGTGCCAGCAGTGACCTGGGAGGGGCCAAGTCCCAGTACTTC. The rearrangement uses TRBV2 and TRBJ2-5, with 7 bases matching TRBD2. Germline trimming cut 3 bases from V and 9 bases from J; bases unmatched to any gene: 10. Per the germline V gene, CDR1 is SNHLY and CDR2 is FYNNEI. This CDR3 has 14 amino acids. Combining the CDR3 with reference TRBV2 and TRBJ2-5 gives the whole variable domain EPEVTQTPSHQVTQMGQEVILRCVPISNHLYFYWYRQILGQKVEFLVSFYNNEISEKSEIFDDQFSVERPDGSNFTLKIRSTKLEDSAMYFCASSDLGGAKSQYFGPGTRLLVL.

The chain combines TRBV6-1 with TRBJ1-3; the D is unclear. Trimming shortened V by 9 bases and J by 1 base, and 10 bases separated the two germline ends. The CDR3 sequence is 13 residues long. Germline-derived CDR1 and CDR2 are MNHNS and SASEGT. The CDR3 DNA reads as TGTGCCAGTTCAAGGACTTCTGGAAACACCATATATTTT. Its protein is CASSRTSGNTIYF.

The chain couples TRBV5-1 to TRBJ1-2, with a weak D call TRBD1 (6 bases). The germline V gene encodes CDR1 SGHRS and CDR2 YFSETQ. This CDR3 contains 15 residues. Deletions cut 5 bases from V and 0 bases from J, with 14 bases between. Here the CDR3 reads CASRVQGTANYGYTF. CDR3 DNA sequence: TGCGCCAGCAGGGTACAGGGCACAGCTAACTATGGCTACACCTTC. Filled out from reference TRBV5-1 and TRBJ1-2, the complete variable domain reads KAGVTQTPRYLIKTRGQQVTLSCSPISGHRSVSWYQQTPGQGLQFLFEYFSETQRNKGNFPGRFSGRQFSNSRSEMNVSTLELGDSALYLCASRVQGTANYGYTFGSGTRLTVV.

The table lists this clone with a count of one. The chain carries TRBV27 and TRBJ1-1, with 7 bases aligning to TRBD1. From germline, CDR1 is MNHEY and CDR2 SMNVEV (reference sequence). The CDR3 loop spans 14 amino acids. The V gene end was trimmed by 1 base and the J gene end by 8 bases; junction bases not matched to a gene: 7. Here the CDR3 reads CASSLFWGQLEAFF. The DNA of the CDR3 is TGTGCCAGCAGTTTATTCTGGGGACAGCTAGAAGCTTTCTTT.

V is TRBV20-1 and J is TRBJ1-4; 7 bases fit TRBD1. The germline gives CDR1 DFQATT, CDR2 SNEGSKA (reference sequence). Trimming took 3 bases from V and 8 from J; bases not matched to a gene: 12. The CDR3 has 15 residues. The DNA for the CDR3 is TGCAGTGCTAGTTCGAAGGGGGCGCCCGGGGAAAAACTGTTTTTT. This codes for CSASSKGAPGEKLFF.

The rearrangement uses TRBV9 and TRBJ1-2; D unresolved. Trimming left V 0 bases short and J 4 bases short, with 13 bases between. The CDR3 has 15 amino acids. Germline CDR1 and CDR2: SGDLS and YYNGEE. The CDR3 DNA is TGTGCCAGCAGCGTAGAACCGGGAAGAGGCTATGGCTACACCTTC. Translated: CASSVEPGRGYGYTF.

V gene TRBV28 combines with J gene TRBJ2-2; D uncertain. Deletions cut 8 bases from V and 5 bases from J, with 12 bases between. The CDR3 length is 13 residues. The germline gives CDR1 MDHEN, CDR2 SYDVKM. CDR3 amino acids: CASSKGGTGELFF. CDR3 bases: TGTGCCAGCTCAAAGGGCGGAACCGGGGAGCTGTTTTTT.

V usage is TRBV11-2 and J usage is TRBJ2-3; D is possibly TRBD1 or TRBD2 (5 bases each). The CDR3 contains 13 residues. Germline V lookup: CDR1 SGHAT, CDR2 FQNNGV. Trimming stripped 5 bases from V and 6 bases from J, with 12 bases between. The CDR3 region is CASSPLGTDTQYF. The CDR3 coding sequence is TGTGCCAGCAGCCCCCTGGGGACGGATACGCAGTATTTT.

This chain links TRBV19 with TRBJ2-3, with D unresolved. CDR1 is LNHDA and CDR2 is SQIVND in the germline V gene (reference sequence). V lost 7 bases and J lost 6, with 20 bases in between. The CDR3 has 15 residues. The CDR3 coding sequence is TGTGCCAGTATGTCGGCTCCCAGTCGAGCTGATACGCAGTATTTT. This sequence encodes CASMSAPSRADTQYF.

The chain carries TRBV28 and TRBJ1-2; 9 bases match TRBD1. With 6 bases clipped from V and 7 bases from J, the junction kept 6 bases outside the gene matches. There are 13 residues in the CDR3. Germline V gene lookup returns CDR1 MDHEN and CDR2 SYDVKM. CDR3 loop: CASRMEGQGGYTF. The CDR3 nucleotides read TGTGCCAGCAGGATGGAGGGACAGGGTGGCTACACCTTC.

This clone turned up a few times. This chain links TRBV7-9 with TRBJ1-1; 7 nucleotides match TRBD1. Germline V gene data show CDR1 as SEHNR and CDR2 as FQNEAQ (reference sequence). With V trimmed by 2 bases and J by 10 bases, 4 bases remained unmatched. This CDR3 is built from 12 residues. CDR3 in DNA: TGTGCCAGCAGCTTATGGCAGGGGGGAGCTTTCTTT. Translating gives CASSLWQGGAFF. Full variable domain (outside the CDR3, taken from reference TRBV7-9 and TRBJ1-1): DTGVSQNPRHKITKRGQNVTFRCDPISEHNRLYWYRQTLGQGPEFLTYFQNEAQLEKSRLLSDRFSAERPKGSFSTLEIQRTEQGDSAMYLCASSLWQGGAFFGQGTRLTVV.

This chain uses TRBV12-5 with TRBJ2-2; D gene uncertain. Trimming stripped 3 bases from V and 0 bases from J, with 2 bases between. There are 13 residues in the CDR3. Germline V gene sequence: CDR1 LGHNT, CDR2 FRNRAP. The CDR3 spells CASGFPNTGELFF. The CDR3 DNA is TGTGCTAGTGGTTTTCCGAACACCGGGGAGCTGTTTTTT.

The chain is built from TRBV7-2 and TRBJ2-1; weak D call: TRBD1 (6 bases). This CDR3 has 15 amino acids. Trimming cost V 2 bases and J 1 base, with 9 bases left between them. Germline CDR1 is SGHTA and CDR2 is FQGNSA. The CDR3 is CASSLLGQSYNEQFF. The CDR3 DNA reads as TGTGCCAGCAGCTTACTTGGACAGTCCTACAATGAGCAGTTCTTC.

This rearrangement joins TRBV5-1 to TRBJ2-2; D is undetermined. The CDR3 contains 17 residues. Trimming removed 5 bases at V and 0 bases at J, with 17 bases between. Per germline, CDR1 SGHRS and CDR2 YFSETQ. CDR3 sequence (DNA): TGCGCCAGCAGTCACAGACGCCCTTTTTCGAACACCGGGGAGCTGTTTTTT. Translation gives CASSHRRPFSNTGELFF. The complete variable domain, with remaining parts taken from reference TRBV5-1 and TRBJ2-2, reads KAGVTQTPRYLIKTRGQQVTLSCSPISGHRSVSWYQQTPGQGLQFLFEYFSETQRNKGNFPGRFSGRQFSNSRSEMNVSTLELGDSALYLCASSHRRPFSNTGELFFGEGSRLTVL.

This chain joins TRBV20-1 and TRBJ1-2; D possibly corresponds to TRBD1 (6 bases). V was shortened by 7 bases and J by 2 bases, with 8 bases between the two germline ends. Germline CDR1 is DFQATT and CDR2 is SNEGSKA (reference sequence). This CDR3 has 11 residues. For the CDR3, the DNA is TGCAGTGGGGACATGAACTATGGCTACACCTTC. It codes for CSGDMNYGYTF.

This clone showed up just once. The chain has TRBV3-1 (or the pseudogene TRBV3-2) and TRBJ2-3, with D perhaps matching TRBD2 (6 bases). V was clipped by 3 bases and J by 0 bases, with 22 bases between them. This CDR3 is 19 amino acids long. Germline CDR1 is LGHDT and CDR2 is YNNKEL (reference sequence). CDR3 DNA: TGTGCCAGCAGCCAGGGACTCGCCGGCCCCTTTTCGAGCACAGATACGCAGTATTTT. Translating it yields CASSQGLAGPFSSTDTQYF.

The rearrangement links TRBV6-6 to TRBJ2-7; the D is unclear. This CDR3 spans 14 amino acids. Per germline, CDR1 MNHNY and CDR2 SVGAGI (reference sequence). Trimming took off 7 bases at V and 3 bases at J, with 16 bases between the two ends. CDR3 DNA: TGTGCCAGCACCTTCGGGCTGGAGATCTACGAGCAGTACTTC. This encodes CASTFGLEIYEQYF.